A selection of T cell receptor beta chains follows, all from one sample in a study of T and B cells in COVID-19 patients. TCRdb fed the multiplex PCR reads into MiXCR, producing one record per CDR3 protein. The table records 9,900 or so distinct CDR3 sequences, 25% to 30% of them present only once. The sequenced sample was blood. The receptors come from a human donor who had recovered from COVID-19. Both conserved end residues are part of each CDR3. A D gene is named only where the DNA matches it firmly. Expanded clones are given a class, and other clones once, few, many or no size at all.

j_gene	abundance	d_gene	v_gene	CDR3aa	CDR3nt
TRBJ2-3	-	-	TRBV7-2	CASSADFGADTQYF	TGTGCCAGCAGCGCCGATTTCGGGGCAGATACGCAGTATTTT
TRBJ2-3	-	-	TRBV10-3	CAISEPDYLYTDTQYF	TGTGCCATCAGTGAGCCCGACTACCTCTACACAGATACGCAGTATTTT
TRBJ2-2	-	TRBD2	TRBV6-2/TRBV6-3	CASSYVGGPELFF	TGTGCCAGCAGTTACGTGGGAGGGCCGGAGCTGTTTTTT
TRBJ1-2	once	-	TRBV6-2/TRBV6-3	CASSRGGNYGYTF	TGTGCCAGCAGCCGGGGTGGGAACTATGGCTACACCTTC
TRBJ2-3	-	-	TRBV11-1	CASSSDPLAAQYF	TGTGCCAGCAGCTCCGATCCGTTAGCGGCTCAGTATTTT
TRBJ1-2	few	TRBD1	TRBV7-2	CASSLTTTGGGGYTF	TGTGCCAGCAGTCTAACGACAACAGGGGGGGGTGGCTACACCTTC
TRBJ2-3	many	-	TRBV6-5	CASSPRGPTDTQYF	TGTGCCAGCAGCCCCAGGGGACCCACAGATACGCAGTATTTT
TRBJ2-1	medium-sized	-	TRBV18	CASSPMPDYNEQFF	TGTGCCAGCTCACCAATGCCAGATTACAATGAGCAGTTCTTC
TRBJ2-3	medium-sized	TRBD1	TRBV19	CASMTGGSGADTQYF	TGTGCCAGTATGACAGGGGGCTCGGGGGCAGATACGCAGTATTTT
TRBJ2-7	few	TRBD1	TRBV6-2/TRBV6-3	CASRQGNTYEQYF	TGTGCCAGCCGACAGGGGAACACCTACGAGCAGTACTTC
TRBJ2-7	-	-	TRBV12-3/TRBV12-4	CASSRTREPRGEQYF	TGTGCCAGCAGCCGGACCAGGGAACCGCGAGGAGAGCAGTACTTC
TRBJ1-6	medium-sized	-	TRBV27	CASSYEAESPLHF	TGTGCCAGCAGTTATGAGGCGGAATCACCCCTCCACTTT
TRBJ2-4	-	TRBD2	TRBV15	CATSSSGEKNIQYF	TGTGCCACCAGCAGTAGCGGGGAGAAAAACATTCAGTACTTC
TRBJ1-1	many	-	TRBV30	CAWSGQPNTEAFF	TGTGCCTGGAGTGGACAGCCTAACACTGAAGCTTTCTTT
TRBJ2-1	few	-	TRBV20-1	CSANPTENNEQFF	TGCAGTGCCAACCCGACAGAGAACAATGAGCAGTTCTTC
TRBJ1-1	-	TRBD1	TRBV29-1	CSVRAGTGPATEAFF	TGCAGCGTTAGAGCCGGGACAGGGCCGGCCACTGAAGCTTTCTTT
TRBJ1-3	many	-	TRBV30	CAWRTDSYSGNTIYF	TGTGCCTGGAGGACCGACAGCTACTCTGGAAACACCATATATTTT
TRBJ1-5	-	-	TRBV18	CASSPGTHLQGNQPQHF	TGTGCCAGCTCACCAGGGACGCACCTTCAAGGCAATCAGCCCCAGCATTTT
TRBJ1-2	-	-	TRBV27	CASSMDTDYGYTF	TGTGCCAGCAGTATGGACACGGACTATGGCTACACCTTC
TRBJ1-4	few	-	TRBV10-3	CAISESGQRNEKLFF	TGTGCCATCAGTGAGTCGGGACAACGTAATGAAAAACTGTTTTTT
TRBJ1-1	few	-	TRBV12-3/TRBV12-4	CASSSKNTEAFF	TGTGCCAGCAGTTCAAAAAACACTGAAGCTTTCTTT
TRBJ1-1	-	-	TRBV5-6	CASSLGGKTEAFF	TGTGCCAGCAGCTTGGGGGGGAAGACTGAAGCTTTCTTT
TRBJ2-1	-	TRBD2	TRBV28	CASSPTGTSPPIEQFF	TGTGCCAGCAGTCCAACCGGGACTAGCCCACCAATTGAGCAGTTCTTC
TRBJ2-3	medium-sized	-	TRBV30	CASSRRGGQDTQYF	TGTGCCTCCTCCCGAAGGGGGGGGCAGGATACGCAGTATTTT
TRBJ2-1	-	TRBD2	TRBV19	CASSRGTSGGAEQFF	TGTGCCAGTAGTCGGGGGACTAGCGGGGGGGCTGAGCAGTTCTTC
TRBJ1-2	-	-	TRBV18	CASSPRGEDSYTF	TGTGCCAGCTCACCACGAGGGGAAGACAGCTACACCTTC
TRBJ2-6	many	-	TRBV5-5	CASSLRLVSGANVLTF	TGTGCCAGCAGCTTAAGACTGGTCTCTGGGGCCAACGTCCTGACTTTC
TRBJ2-5	-	TRBD2	TRBV6-2/TRBV6-3	CASSYGGLAGGFQETQYF	TGTGCCAGCAGTTACGGCGGACTAGCGGGGGGCTTCCAAGAGACCCAGTACTTC
TRBJ2-5	medium-sized	TRBD1	TRBV15	CATSRGQGETQYF	TGTGCCACCAGCAGGGGACAGGGGGAGACCCAGTACTTC
TRBJ1-4	-	-	TRBV20-1	CSARPPGTPATNEKLFF	TGCAGTGCTAGACCCCCGGGGACACCTGCAACTAATGAAAAACTGTTTTTT
TRBJ2-1	few	TRBD1	TRBV18	CASSPGTGGVGEQFF	TGTGCCAGCTCACCTGGGACAGGGGGAGTAGGGGAGCAGTTCTTC
TRBJ2-1	-	-	TRBV11-1	CASSQDQLSHSYNEQFF	TGCGCCAGCAGCCAAGATCAATTATCACACTCCTACAATGAGCAGTTCTTC
TRBJ2-3	few	TRBD1	TRBV4-3	CASSQDGDSPTDTQYF	TGCGCCAGCAGCCAAGATGGGGACAGCCCCACAGATACGCAGTATTTT